This T cell receptor (beta chain) was identified in a study of T cells in Graves' hyperthyroidism and ophthalmopathy. Study results and caveats: In blood, most of the thyroid clonotypes expanded above 0.001 were also present. Before onset, by a median of around six months, the model predicted ophthalmopathy.

The CDR3 sequence is 16 residues long. After removal of 2 bases from V and 5 bases from J, the junction contained 8 bases not matched to a gene. Germline CDR1 SGHTS, CDR2 YDEGEE. Based on clinical symptoms, serum thyroxine and TRAb, thyroid ultrasound and orbital computed tomography, diagnoses were reached. Fresh 10 ml peripheral blood yielded PBMCs. This clonotype has only a few counts. Its antigen remains unknown. Amplified TCR beta CDR3 regions came from RNA transcripts. Initially, a first-round RT-PCR of the TCR CDR3 employed the HTBI primer set. MiXCR was run by TCRdb on the multiplex PCR reads, yielding one entry per CDR3 protein. The sample has more than 450,000 distinct CDR3 sequences, around 15% seen once.

V usage is TRBV5-8 and J usage is TRBJ2-1, with 9 bases aligning to TRBD1. Input material: blood. The source of this sequence is a woman between 40 and 50 years old with Graves' hyperthyroidism. CDR3 DNA sequence: TGTGCCAGCAGCTTAGGTTCGGGACAGGGTCACAATGAGCAGTTCTTC. The encoded protein is CASSLGSGQGHNEQFF. Based on the CDR3 plus reference TRBV5-8 and TRBJ2-1, the full variable domain is EAGVTQSPTHLIKTRGQQATLRCSPISGHTSVYWYQQALGLGLQFLLWYDEGEERNRGNFPPRFSGRQFPNYSSELNVNALELEDSALYLCASSLGSGQGHNEQFFGPGTRLTVL.